This T cell receptor beta chain is drawn from a study of blood T cell repertoires in COVID-19. Per the original methods: Amplification with reference gene primers provided the estimates of nucleated cell counts. This table comes from immunoSEQ multiplex PCR, and its TCRdb copy is limited to in-frame clones, with some not included. The V and J calls and the clone size are those of that table, but D and trimming were determined from the DNA. The data show 150,000 to 200,000 clones, more than 75% seen once. With 6 bases clipped from V and 2 bases from J, the junction kept 3 bases outside the gene matches. The CDR3 contains 14 residues. The germline CDR1 and CDR2 sequences are MDHEN and SYDVKM.

The sequence came from a human donor in a cohort sampled during active COVID-19. The chain recombines TRBV28 with TRBJ2-1, with 8 bases that match TRBD2. Sequencing was carried out using peripheral blood. The chain's CDR3 is CASRGTRPYNEQFF. The CDR3 DNA is TGTGCCAGCAGGGGGACTAGACCCTACAATGAGCAGTTCTTC.